One and the same sample provided the 17 T cell receptor beta chains below, sequenced in a study of memory CD4+ T cells and cytomegalovirus serostatus. Libraries were prepared by immunoSEQ multiplex PCR; TCRdb keeps only in-frame clonotypes and omits some of them. The repertoire holds around 76,000 clones, with roughly three quarters as singletons. Single viable CD3+CD4+CD8-CD45RO+ cells were sorted as the memory CD4+ T cells. The sequenced sample consisted of memory CD4+ T cells from blood. These receptor sequences come from an adult in good health and CMV-seropositive.

The chain couples TRBV30 to TRBJ1-4; a weak D match, TRBD1 (6 bases). Germline V gene sequence: CDR1 GTSNPN, CDR2 SVGIG (reference sequence). CDR3 size: 15 residues. V was cut by 3 bases and J by 5 bases, with 16 bases left in between. CDR3 sequence: CAWSAIGGRNEKLFF. CDR3 nucleotide sequence: TGTGCCTGGAGCGCCATAGGGGGGCGGAATGAAAAACTGTTTTTT.

The chain combines TRBV2 with TRBJ2-5; 7 nucleotides line up with TRBD2. The germline CDR1 and CDR2 sequences are SNHLY and FYNNEI. V was clipped by 4 bases and J by 3 bases; unmatched bases: 2. CDR3 size: 13 residues. The CDR3 region is CASSGLAEETQYF. The CDR3 DNA is TGTGCCAGCAGTGGGCTAGCGGAAGAGACCCAGTACTTC.

V gene TRBV6-1 combines with J gene TRBJ2-5; 11 positions match TRBD2. Trimming took 4 bases from V and 2 from J; bases not matched to a gene: 6. The V gene's germline CDR1 is MNHNS and CDR2 SASEGT. This CDR3 comprises 16 residues. The CDR3 DNA follows: TGTGCCAGCAGTGGGCCTGGGACTAGCGGACAAGAGACCCAGTACTTC. It encodes CASSGPGTSGQETQYF.

V is TRBV5-8 and J is TRBJ2-1, with D possibly being TRBD2 (5 bases). Germline CDR1 reads SGHTS; CDR2 reads YDEGEE. CDR3 size: 13 residues. The V and J ends lost 0 bases and 7 bases respectively, with 8 bases between them. CDR3 bases: TGTGCCAGCAGCTTGGGGCAGCGGAATGAGCAGTTCTTC. Its protein is CASSLGQRNEQFF. Full variable domain (missing parts from reference TRBV5-8 and TRBJ2-1): EAGVTQSPTHLIKTRGQQATLRCSPISGHTSVYWYQQALGLGLQFLLWYDEGEERNRGNFPPRFSGRQFPNYSSELNVNALELEDSALYLCASSLGQRNEQFFGPGTRLTVL.

J is TRBJ1-1 and V is TRBV11-3, with D possibly TRBD1 on 5 matching bases. The ends were cut back, 3 bases at V and 1 base at J, with 6 bases in the middle. This CDR3 contains 13 residues. Germline V gives CDR1 SGHNT, CDR2 YENEEA. CDR3 bases: TGTGCCAGCAGCTTGGGGGAGAACACTGAAGCTTTCTTT. This translates into CASSLGENTEAFF.

This clone has a single count. The genes are TRBV6-1 and TRBJ2-7; 9 bases fit TRBD2. With V trimmed by 7 bases and J by 4 bases, 8 bases remained unmatched. The CDR3 totals 14 residues. Germline CDR1 and CDR2: MNHNS and SASEGT. For the CDR3, the DNA is TGTGCCAGCATCATTAGCGGGGGACGTTACGAGCAGTACTTC. Translation gives CASIISGGRYEQYF.

This chain connects TRBV19 to TRBJ1-5, with 7 bases fitting TRBD1. CDR3 length: 15 residues. Germline trimming cut 7 bases from V and 4 bases from J; bases unmatched to any gene: 10. The germline V gene encodes CDR1 LNHDA and CDR2 SQIVND (reference sequence). CDR3 coding DNA: TGTGCCAGTAACCTGGACAGGCCGGATAATCAGCCCCAGCATTTT. It encodes CASNLDRPDNQPQHF.

This clone was observed once. The J gene is TRBJ2-6, the V gene TRBV5-4; D is perhaps TRBD1 (5 bases). The ends were cut back, 4 bases at V and 0 bases at J, with 11 bases in the middle. CDR3 size: 16 residues. Germline V gene lookup returns CDR1 SGHNT and CDR2 YYREEE (reference sequence). This CDR3 reads CASSPDSNSGANVLTF. The CDR3 coding sequence is TGTGCCAGCAGCCCCGACAGCAACTCTGGGGCCAACGTCCTGACTTTC.

The chain links TRBV29-1 to TRBJ1-5, with no clear D. Trimming took 6 bases from V and 0 from J, leaving 15 bases between them. Per germline, CDR1 SQVTM and CDR2 ANQGSEA. This CDR3 has 15 amino acids. CDR3 protein: CSVIPFGDSNQPQHF. DNA for the CDR3: TGCAGCGTAATCCCGTTTGGGGATAGCAATCAGCCCCAGCATTTT.

DNA for the CDR3: TGTGCCAGCAGCGCAGGGTTAGGGTTCTCTGGAAACACCATATATTTT. Its protein is CASSAGLGFSGNTIYF. The chain carries TRBV9 and TRBJ1-3; tentatively, D is TRBD1 (5 bases). The V and J ends lost 3 bases and 0 bases respectively, with 13 bases between them. Germline V lookup: CDR1 SGDLS, CDR2 YYNGEE. The CDR3 is 16 amino acids.

The V gene is TRBV6-4, the J gene TRBJ2-1; 10 bases align to TRBD1. This CDR3 has 14 residues. J was trimmed by 5 bases and V by 6 bases; bases with no gene match: 4. The germline V gene has CDR1 MRHNA and CDR2 SNTAGT. CDR3 DNA sequence: TGTGCCAGCAGCCGGGACAGGGGACACAATGAGCAGTTCTTC. This sequence encodes CASSRDRGHNEQFF.

The rearrangement uses TRBV7-7 and TRBJ2-2; no clear D. From germline, CDR1 is SSHAT and CDR2 FNYEAQ (reference sequence). The CDR3 extends over 15 amino acids. V lost 5 bases and J lost 5, with 15 bases in between. In nucleotides, the CDR3 is TGTGCCAGCAGCCCAGGTGGCCGGTGGACCGGGGAGCTGTTTTTT. It yields the protein CASSPGGRWTGELFF.

As for this clone: One end of the junction fails to match germline, which may point to a read error. V gene TRBV18 combines with J gene TRBJ2-5, with 12 bases matching TRBD2. Germline CDR1 KGHSH, CDR2 LQKENI. This CDR3 has 15 residues. This CDR3 reads CASSPLAGGQETQYF. CDR3 bases: TGTGCCAGCTCTCCACTAGCGGGAGGACAAGAGACCCAGTACTTC.

The chain employs TRBV19 and TRBJ2-1; TRBD2 matches at 9 bases. Germline V gene lookup returns CDR1 LNHDA and CDR2 SQIVND (reference sequence). With 4 bases clipped from V and 5 bases from J, the junction kept 3 bases outside the gene matches. CDR3 length: 14 residues. As DNA, the CDR3 is TGTGCCAGTAGTAGGCGGGAGGGTAACAATGAGCAGTTCTTC. It codes for CASSRREGNNEQFF. The entire variable domain, with the rest obtained from reference TRBV19 and TRBJ2-1, is as follows: DGGITQSPKYLFRKEGQNVTLSCEQNLNHDAMYWYRQDPGQGLRLIYYSQIVNDFQKGDIAEGYSVSREKKESFPLTVTSAQKNPTAFYLCASSRREGNNEQFFGPGTRLTVL.

The J gene is TRBJ2-1, the V gene TRBV5-1; 8 nucleotides agree with TRBD2. This CDR3 is built from 14 residues. Trimming at V came to 6 bases and at J to 3 bases, leaving 5 bases not matched to a gene. The germline V gene has CDR1 SGHRS and CDR2 YFSETQ. CDR3 sequence reads: CASIPGGDYNEQFF. As DNA, the CDR3 is TGCGCCAGCATTCCCGGGGGGGACTACAATGAGCAGTTCTTC.

This clone was seen more than once but under ten times. The gene calls are TRBV7-2 and TRBJ1-4; no reliable D call. V was trimmed by 0 bases and J by 7 bases, leaving 9 bases between them. CDR1 and CDR2 from the germline V gene are SGHTA and FQGNSA. The length of the CDR3 is 14 residues. The CDR3 sequence: CASSLARSSEKLFF. The DNA of the CDR3 is TGTGCCAGCAGCTTAGCAAGGTCGTCTGAAAAACTGTTTTTT.

V usage is TRBV7-7 and J usage is TRBJ2-1; 9 nucleotides match TRBD2. V was clipped by 5 bases and J by 9 bases; unmatched bases: 8. In germline, CDR1 is SSHAT, CDR2 FNYEAQ (reference sequence). CDR3 size: 14 residues. The CDR3 coding sequence is TGTGCCAGCAGCCTCGAGGGACTAGCCGGTGAGCAGTTCTTC. The encoded protein is CASSLEGLAGEQFF.